Each of the 22 T cell receptor beta chains below was sequenced from the same sample in a study of blood T cells in healthy people across ages. For the second PCR, which ran for about 7 to 11 cycles, a sample-barcoded 5' primer and a J-beta primer mix were used. TCRdb recomputed calls from the 5' RACE reads with MiXCR, one row per CDR3 protein. The sample carries 1.8 million or so distinct CDR3 sequences, approximately 40% recorded once. The specimen was blood. These receptors all stem from a human donor in good health.

This clonotype has more than one count but fewer than ten. The gene calls are TRBV10-3 and TRBJ2-3; D ambiguous. V was pared by 6 bases and J by 5 bases, with 6 bases between. CDR1 is ENHRY, CDR2 SYGVKD, per germline. The CDR3 totals 11 residues. As DNA, the CDR3 is TGTGCCATCAGCTTGGGAGATACGCAGTATTTT. Translating gives CAISLGDTQYF.

This clonotype was detected only a few times. The chain has TRBV7-2 and TRBJ1-2, with D possibly being TRBD1 (5 bases). This CDR3 comprises 16 residues. CDR1 is SGHTA and CDR2 is FQGNSA in the germline V gene. V was cut by 1 base and J by 7 bases, with 19 bases left in between. In DNA, the CDR3 is TGTGCCAGCAGCTTAGAATCTTCGCGGGGGGAAGCTGGCTACACCTTC. Its protein is CASSLESSRGEAGYTF.

This clonotype has just a few counts. The chain recombines TRBV7-9 with TRBJ2-4; D assignment may be TRBD1 or TRBD2 (5 bases each). The V end lost 1 base, the J end lost 8 bases, and 18 bases lay between the germline ends. The germline V gene encodes CDR1 SEHNR and CDR2 FQNEAQ (reference sequence). The CDR3 spans 16 residues. The CDR3 sequence is CASSLEGRGEGHIQYF. Written as DNA, the CDR3 is TGTGCCAGCAGCTTAGAAGGGAGAGGAGAGGGGCACATTCAGTACTTC.

This clonotype was counted at least ten times. This chain connects TRBV29-1 to TRBJ2-7; TRBD1 is a possible D gene (6 bases). V was trimmed by 5 bases and J by 1 base, leaving 12 bases between them. The CDR3 length is 13 residues. Germline V lookup: CDR1 SQVTM, CDR2 ANQGSEA. The CDR3: CSVLQGWSYEQYF. CDR3 nucleotide sequence: TGCAGCGTTTTACAGGGATGGTCCTACGAGCAGTACTTC.

This chain uses TRBV3-1 with TRBJ2-5; D is unresolved. Germline CDR1 LGHDT, CDR2 YNNKEL (reference sequence). The CDR3 totals 14 residues. Trimming cost V 2 bases and J 5 bases, with 12 bases left between them. CDR3: CASSQRAEWETQYF. As DNA, the CDR3 is TGTGCCAGCAGCCAACGTGCAGAGTGGGAGACCCAGTACTTC.

This clonotype was seen more than once but under ten times. V is TRBV28 and J is TRBJ1-5; D gene unclear. Germline V gene data show CDR1 as MDHEN and CDR2 as SYDVKM. The CDR3 contains 9 residues. Trimming shortened V by 8 bases and J by 9 bases, and 5 bases separated the two germline ends. CDR3 in DNA: TGTGCCAGCGGGAGGCCCCAGCATTTT. Translated: CASGRPQHF. The full variable domain, completed using reference TRBV28 and TRBJ1-5, is DVKVTQSSRYLVKRTGEKVFLECVQDMDHENMFWYRQDPGLGLRLIYFSYDVKMKEKGDIPEGYSVSREKKERFSLILESASTNQTSMYLCASGRPQHFGDGTRLSIL.

The gene calls are TRBV2 and TRBJ1-2; no clear D. V was trimmed by 5 bases and J by 8 bases, leaving 15 bases between them. This CDR3 contains 13 residues. The V gene's germline CDR1 is SNHLY and CDR2 FYNNEI. The CDR3 loop reads CASSTDGPGGYTF. The CDR3 DNA reads TGTGCCAGCAGTACGGACGGCCCGGGGGGCTACACCTTC.

V usage is TRBV7-8 and J usage is TRBJ2-7; 7 nucleotides align to TRBD1. CDR1 is SGHVS and CDR2 is FQNEAQ in the germline V gene. The V segment lost 5 bases and the J segment 3 bases; nucleotides outside the gene matches: 7. The CDR3 sequence is 14 residues long. The chain's CDR3 is CASSATGSLYEQYF. CDR3 coding DNA: TGTGCCAGCAGCGCGACAGGGTCGCTCTACGAGCAGTACTTC.

This chain uses TRBV5-1 with TRBJ2-5; no firm D call. The closer fit of TRBJ2-7 to the DNA end suggests the J call may be wrong. Germline V gene data show CDR1 as SGHRS and CDR2 as YFSETQ. The CDR3 spans 14 residues. The CDR3: CASSLLGNAYEQYF. In DNA, the CDR3 is TGCGCCAGCAGCTTGTTGGGGAATGCCTACGAGCAGTACTTC.

DNA of the CDR3: TGTGCCAGCAGTTTCTCGTGGGGAGGAAATGAAAAACTGTTTTTT. It yields the protein CASSFSWGGNEKLFF. The chain has TRBV12-3 or TRBV12-4 and TRBJ1-4, with D hard to call. There are 15 residues in the CDR3. Trimming pared 3 bases from V and 5 bases from J, leaving 13 bases between.

Of note for this clonotype: Sequence at one end of the junction differs from germline and may be a read error. The J gene is TRBJ2-1, the V gene TRBV12-3 or TRBV12-4; TRBD2 matches at 8 bases. This CDR3 is 16 amino acids long. CDR3 in amino acids: CASSLPTLGGGKERFF. The CDR3 nucleotides read TGTGCCAGCAGTTTACCTACTTTAGGCGGGGGGAAAGAGCGGTTCTTC.

This chain uses TRBV6-5 with TRBJ2-7, with D possibly being TRBD2 (7 bases). Germline CDR1 MNHEY, CDR2 SVGAGI. The length of the CDR3 is 13 residues. The V gene lost 5 bases and the J gene lost 6 bases, with 14 bases spanning the gap. The CDR3 nucleotides are TGTGCCAGCAGTCTAGGGGGGGGAGCCGAGCAGTACTTC. Encoded protein: CASSLGGGAEQYF.

This clonotype was detected only a few times. The V and J genes are TRBV29-1 and TRBJ2-6; no reliable D call. In germline, CDR1 is SQVTM, CDR2 ANQGSEA. The CDR3 has 12 amino acids. Trimming took off 6 bases at V and 1 base at J, with 4 bases between the two ends. The CDR3 region has the DNA TGCAGCGTCCAATCTGGGGCCAACGTCCTGACTTTC. This sequence encodes CSVQSGANVLTF.

This clonotype was observed a handful of times. The J gene is TRBJ1-5, the V gene TRBV29-1; D may be TRBD1 (5 bases). Germline V gives CDR1 SQVTM, CDR2 ANQGSEA. This CDR3 has 13 residues. With 7 bases removed from V and 7 bases from J, the gap between germline ends came to 17 bases. The DNA of the CDR3 is TGCAGCGCCGGGGGAGGGGCGGGACAGCCCCAGCATTTT. This sequence encodes CSAGGGAGQPQHF.

The rearrangement links TRBV4-3 to TRBJ2-4, with a tentative D call TRBD2 (5 bases). The closer fit of TRBJ2-7 to the DNA end suggests the J call may be wrong. The CDR3 loop spans 18 amino acids. CDR1 is LGHNA, CDR2 YSLEER, per germline. CDR3: CASSQDFGSLEATYEQYF. Written as DNA, the CDR3 is TGCGCCAGCAGCCAAGATTTTGGCAGCCTGGAGGCCACCTACGAGCAGTACTTC.

This clonotype appeared once. The rearrangement joins TRBV29-1 to TRBJ1-2; D remains unclear. CDR3 size: 14 residues. Germline V lookup: CDR1 SQVTM, CDR2 ANQGSEA. The CDR3: CSDSKGFRLRGYTF. The DNA for the CDR3 is TGCAGTGACTCTAAAGGGTTCCGACTTAGGGGCTACACCTTC.

This clonotype was detected a few times. This sequence joins TRBV20-1 and TRBJ2-1, with a tentative D call TRBD1 (6 bases). CDR3 length equals 11 residues. The V gene's germline CDR1 is DFQATT and CDR2 SNEGSKA (reference sequence). The germline V and J ends were trimmed by 7 bases and 8 bases, with 12 bases remaining between them. CDR3 DNA sequence: TGCAGTGGCCAGGGGAGCGATGAGCAGTTCTTC. This sequence encodes CSGQGSDEQFF.

The chain is built from TRBV13 and TRBJ1-5; D unclear. CDR1 PRHDT and CDR2 FYEKMQ come from the germline V gene (reference sequence). The CDR3 length is 15 residues. Trimming pared 0 bases from V and 5 bases from J, leaving 11 bases between. The CDR3, as DNA: TGTGCCAGCAGCTTAGGCCTCGTGGGATATCAGCCCCAGCATTTT. This gives the protein CASSLGLVGYQPQHF.

This clonotype was observed a few times. The chain combines TRBV5-8 with TRBJ1-2; D uncertain. The V gene's germline CDR1 is SGHTS and CDR2 YDEGEE. Trimming stripped 4 bases from V and 3 bases from J, with 10 bases between. The CDR3 extends over 13 amino acids. CDR3 in amino acids: CASSPAAYYGYTF. The CDR3 nucleotides are TGTGCCAGCAGCCCTGCAGCTTACTATGGCTACACCTTC. Looking up the rest from reference TRBV5-8 and TRBJ1-2 gives the full variable domain: EAGVTQSPTHLIKTRGQQATLRCSPISGHTSVYWYQQALGLGLQFLLWYDEGEERNRGNFPPRFSGRQFPNYSSELNVNALELEDSALYLCASSPAAYYGYTFGSGTRLTVV.

This chain uses TRBV29-1 with TRBJ2-1; tentative D call: TRBD2 (7 bases). The CDR3 has 15 residues. Germline V gene sequence: CDR1 SQVTM, CDR2 ANQGSEA. Trimming left V 7 bases short and J 9 bases short, with 25 bases between. The CDR3 reads CSATKGGRLGGEQFF. The CDR3 DNA sequence: TGCAGCGCTACAAAGGGGGGGAGACTGGGCGGTGAGCAGTTCTTC.

The chain employs TRBV5-1 and TRBJ1-2; D gene uncertain. V dropped 0 bases and J dropped 4 bases, with 13 bases sitting between them. The CDR3 has 15 residues. Germline values: CDR1 SGHRS, CDR2 YFSETQ. The DNA of the CDR3 is TGCGCCAGCAGCTTGGGGTGGGCACCAACCTATGGCTACACCTTC. It is translated as CASSLGWAPTYGYTF.

This rearrangement joins TRBV7-2 to TRBJ2-5, with TRBD2 matching over 8 bases. This CDR3 contains 16 residues. J was trimmed by 4 bases and V by 1 base; bases with no gene match: 8. CDR1 and CDR2 (germline): SGHTA, FQGNSA. CDR3 coding DNA: TGTGCCAGCAGCTTAGGAAGGGTAGCGGGAATAGAGACCCAGTACTTC. Translation gives CASSLGRVAGIETQYF. Full variable domain (outside the CDR3, taken from reference TRBV7-2 and TRBJ2-5): GAGVSQSPSNKVTEKGKDVELRCDPISGHTALYWYRQSLGQGLEFLIYFQGNSAPDKSGLPSDRFSAERTGGSVSTLTIQRTQQEDSAVYLCASSLGRVAGIETQYFGPGTRLLVL.